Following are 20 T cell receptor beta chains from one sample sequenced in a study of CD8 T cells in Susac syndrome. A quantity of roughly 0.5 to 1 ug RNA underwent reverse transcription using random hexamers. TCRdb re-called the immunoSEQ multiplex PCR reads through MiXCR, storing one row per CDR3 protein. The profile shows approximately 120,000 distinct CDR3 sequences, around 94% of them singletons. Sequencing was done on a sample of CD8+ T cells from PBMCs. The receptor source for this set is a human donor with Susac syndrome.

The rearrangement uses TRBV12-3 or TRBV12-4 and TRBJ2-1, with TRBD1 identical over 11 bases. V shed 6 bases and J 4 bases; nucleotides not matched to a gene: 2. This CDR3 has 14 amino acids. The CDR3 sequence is CASRGQGEYNEQFF. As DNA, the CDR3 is TGTGCCAGCAGGGGACAGGGGGAGTACAATGAGCAGTTCTTC.

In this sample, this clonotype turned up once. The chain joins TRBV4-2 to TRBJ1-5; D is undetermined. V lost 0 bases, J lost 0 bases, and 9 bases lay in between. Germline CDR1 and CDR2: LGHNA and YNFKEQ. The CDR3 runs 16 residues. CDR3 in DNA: TGTGCCAGCAGCCAAGAATTTGCCTATAGCAATCAGCCCCAGCATTTT. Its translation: CASSQEFAYSNQPQHF.

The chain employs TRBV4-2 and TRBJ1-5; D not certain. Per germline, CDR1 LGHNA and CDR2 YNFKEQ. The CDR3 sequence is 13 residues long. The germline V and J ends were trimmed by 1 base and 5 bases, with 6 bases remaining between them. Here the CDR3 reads CASSQAQYQPQHF. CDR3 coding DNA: TGTGCCAGCAGCCAAGCACAGTATCAGCCCCAGCATTTT.

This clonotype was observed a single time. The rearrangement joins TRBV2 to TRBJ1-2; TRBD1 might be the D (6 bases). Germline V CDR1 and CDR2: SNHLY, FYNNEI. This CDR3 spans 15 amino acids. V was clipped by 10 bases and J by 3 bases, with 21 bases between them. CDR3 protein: CAKGGQDRLYYGYTF. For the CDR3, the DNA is TGTGCCAAGGGGGGGCAGGATCGCCTTTACTATGGCTACACCTTC.

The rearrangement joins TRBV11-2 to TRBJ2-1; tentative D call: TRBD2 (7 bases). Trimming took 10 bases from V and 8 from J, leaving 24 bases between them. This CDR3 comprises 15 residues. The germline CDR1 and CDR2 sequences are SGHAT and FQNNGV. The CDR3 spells CATGGRETVSDEQFF. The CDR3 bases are TGTGCCACCGGGGGGCGGGAGACGGTGTCGGATGAGCAGTTCTTC. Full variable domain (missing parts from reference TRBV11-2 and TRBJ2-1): EAGVAQSPRYKIIEKRQSVAFWCNPISGHATLYWYQQILGQGPKLLIQFQNNGVVDDSQLPKDRFSAERLKGVDSTLKIQPAKLEDSAVYLCATGGRETVSDEQFFGPGTRLTVL.

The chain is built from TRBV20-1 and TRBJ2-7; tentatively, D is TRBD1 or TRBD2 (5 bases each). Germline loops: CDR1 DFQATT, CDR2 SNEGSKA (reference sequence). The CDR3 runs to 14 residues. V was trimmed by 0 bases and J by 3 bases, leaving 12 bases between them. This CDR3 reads CSARDPGTDYEQYF. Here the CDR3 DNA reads TGCAGTGCTAGAGATCCCGGGACCGACTACGAGCAGTACTTC.

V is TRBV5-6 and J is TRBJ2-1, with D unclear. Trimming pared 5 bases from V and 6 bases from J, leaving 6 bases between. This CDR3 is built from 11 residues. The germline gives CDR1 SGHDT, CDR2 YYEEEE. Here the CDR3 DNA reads TGTGCCAGCAGGCAGAGCAATGAGCAGTTCTTC. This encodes CASRQSNEQFF.

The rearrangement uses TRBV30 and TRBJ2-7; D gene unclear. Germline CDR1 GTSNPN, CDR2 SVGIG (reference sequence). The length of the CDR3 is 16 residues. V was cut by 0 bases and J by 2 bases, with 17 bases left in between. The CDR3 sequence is CAWSVPDEAEAYEQYF. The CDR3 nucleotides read TGTGCCTGGAGTGTACCCGATGAGGCAGAAGCCTACGAGCAGTACTTC.

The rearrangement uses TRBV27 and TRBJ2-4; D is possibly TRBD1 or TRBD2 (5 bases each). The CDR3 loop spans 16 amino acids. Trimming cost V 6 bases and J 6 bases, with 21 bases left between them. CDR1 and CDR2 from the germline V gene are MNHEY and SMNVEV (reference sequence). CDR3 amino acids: CASREVAQNGANIQYF. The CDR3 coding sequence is TGTGCCAGCAGGGAGGTGGCTCAAAATGGGGCAAACATTCAGTACTTC.

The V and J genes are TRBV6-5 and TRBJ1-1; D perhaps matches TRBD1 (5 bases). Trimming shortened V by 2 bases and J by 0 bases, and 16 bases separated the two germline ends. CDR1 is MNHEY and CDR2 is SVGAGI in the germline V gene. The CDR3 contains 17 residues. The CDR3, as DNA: TGTGCCAGCAGTTACGTTCCGGGGCGGCCTGTGAACACTGAAGCTTTCTTT. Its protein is CASSYVPGRPVNTEAFF.

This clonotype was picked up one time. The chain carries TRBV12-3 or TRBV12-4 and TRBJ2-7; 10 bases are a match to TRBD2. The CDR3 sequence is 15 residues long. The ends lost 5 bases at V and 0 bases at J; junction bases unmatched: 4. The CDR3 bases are TGTGCCAGCAGTCAGGAGCGGGAGGGCTCCTACGAGCAGTACTTC. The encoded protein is CASSQEREGSYEQYF.

The CDR3 here is CASSTGHPLQYF. The CDR3 region has the DNA TGTGCCAGCAGTACGGGACACCCACTGCAGTATTTT. The chain employs TRBV28 and TRBJ2-3; D may be TRBD1 (6 bases). The CDR3 is 12 amino acids. Looked up from germline, CDR1 is MDHEN and CDR2 is SYDVKM. The V gene lost 5 bases and the J gene lost 11 bases, with 14 bases spanning the gap.

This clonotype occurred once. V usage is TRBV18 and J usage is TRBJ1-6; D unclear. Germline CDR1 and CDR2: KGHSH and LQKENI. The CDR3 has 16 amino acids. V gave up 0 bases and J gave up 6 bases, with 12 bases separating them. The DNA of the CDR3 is TGTGCCAGCTCACCACCTGGCAGACCCGGTAATTCACCCCTCCACTTT. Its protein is CASSPPGRPGNSPLHF.

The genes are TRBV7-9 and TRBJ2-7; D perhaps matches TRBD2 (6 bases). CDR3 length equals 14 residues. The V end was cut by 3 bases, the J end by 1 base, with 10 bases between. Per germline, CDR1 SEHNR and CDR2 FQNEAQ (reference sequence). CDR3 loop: CASSFTEGSYEQYF. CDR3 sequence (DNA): TGTGCCAGCAGCTTCACGGAGGGATCCTACGAGCAGTACTTC.

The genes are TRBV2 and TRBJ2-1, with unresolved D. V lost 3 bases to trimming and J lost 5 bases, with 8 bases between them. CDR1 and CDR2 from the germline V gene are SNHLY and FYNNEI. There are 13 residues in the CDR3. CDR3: CASSDQENNEQFF. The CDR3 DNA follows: TGTGCCAGCAGTGATCAAGAGAACAATGAGCAGTTCTTC.

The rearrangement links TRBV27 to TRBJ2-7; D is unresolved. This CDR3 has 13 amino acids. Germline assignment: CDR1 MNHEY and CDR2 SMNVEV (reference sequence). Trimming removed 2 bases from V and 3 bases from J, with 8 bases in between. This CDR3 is CASSLGRYYEQYF. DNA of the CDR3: TGTGCCAGCAGTTTAGGCAGGTACTACGAGCAGTACTTC.

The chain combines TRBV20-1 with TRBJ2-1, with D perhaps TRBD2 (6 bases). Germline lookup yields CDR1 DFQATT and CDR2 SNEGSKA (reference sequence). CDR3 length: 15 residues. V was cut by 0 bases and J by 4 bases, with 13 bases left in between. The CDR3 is CSARDGVAEYNEQFF. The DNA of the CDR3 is TGCAGTGCTAGAGATGGAGTAGCGGAGTACAATGAGCAGTTCTTC.

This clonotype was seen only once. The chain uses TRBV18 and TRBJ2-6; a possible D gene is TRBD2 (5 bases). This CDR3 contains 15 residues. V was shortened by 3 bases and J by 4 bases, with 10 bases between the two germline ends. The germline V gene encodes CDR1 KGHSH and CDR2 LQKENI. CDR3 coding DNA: TGTGCCAGCTCACCTACGGAGGACGGGGCCAACGTCCTGACTTTC. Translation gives CASSPTEDGANVLTF.

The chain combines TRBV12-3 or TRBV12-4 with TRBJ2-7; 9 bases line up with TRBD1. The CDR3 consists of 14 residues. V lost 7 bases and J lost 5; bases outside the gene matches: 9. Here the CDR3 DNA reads TGTGCCAGCACCCTAGGACAGGGGAGCCACGAGCAGTACTTC. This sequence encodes CASTLGQGSHEQYF.

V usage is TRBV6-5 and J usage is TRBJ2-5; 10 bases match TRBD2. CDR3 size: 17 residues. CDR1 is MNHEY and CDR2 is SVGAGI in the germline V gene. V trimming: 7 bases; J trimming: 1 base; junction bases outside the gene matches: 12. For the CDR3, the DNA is TGTGCCAGCATTCCCGAGGTCCCTAGCGGGGGCCAAGAGACCCAGTACTTC. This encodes CASIPEVPSGGQETQYF.